These 14 T cell receptor beta chains were all obtained from the same sample, sequenced in a study of CD8 T cells in Susac syndrome. Random-hexamer reverse transcription was applied to roughly 0.5 to 1 ug RNA. TCRdb recomputed calls from the immunoSEQ multiplex PCR reads with MiXCR, one row per CDR3 protein. The sample includes 95,000 to 150,000 distinct CDR3 sequences, nearly 96% of them seen just once. The sample consisted of CD4+ T cells from PBMCs. The receptors shown here come from a human donor with Susac syndrome.

The V gene is TRBV18, the J gene TRBJ1-2, with unresolved D. This CDR3 has 13 amino acids. The germline V and J ends were trimmed by 1 base and 5 bases, with 8 bases remaining between them. CDR1 and CDR2 (germline): KGHSH, LQKENI. CDR3 residues: CASSPLEGYGYTF. In DNA form, the CDR3 reads TGTGCCAGCTCACCACTTGAGGGATATGGCTACACCTTC. Full variable domain (missing parts from reference TRBV18 and TRBJ1-2): NAGVMQNPRHLVRRRGQEARLRCSPMKGHSHVYWYRQLPEEGLKFMVYLQKENIIDESGMPKERFSAEFPKEGPSILRIQQVVRGDSAAYFCASSPLEGYGYTFGSGTRLTVV.

This clonotype was observed a few times. The genes are TRBV11-1 and TRBJ2-2; D uncertain. Germline CDR1 is SGHAT and CDR2 is FQDESV (reference sequence). The V end lost 1 base, the J end lost 5 bases, and 8 bases lay between the germline ends. This CDR3 is built from 14 residues. The CDR3 reads CASSLGTETGELFF. In DNA form, the CDR3 reads TGTGCCAGCAGCTTAGGTACTGAGACCGGGGAGCTGTTTTTT.

This chain uses TRBV12-3 or TRBV12-4 with TRBJ1-5; 8 positions match TRBD1. The CDR3 length is 15 residues. J was trimmed by 3 bases and V by 6 bases; bases with no gene match: 7. DNA for the CDR3: TGTGCCAGCAGCCCCGGGGACAGGTCCAATCAGCCCCAGCATTTT. Encoded protein: CASSPGDRSNQPQHF.

The gene calls are TRBV2 and TRBJ1-5; perhaps TRBD1 as D (6 bases). From germline, CDR1 is SNHLY and CDR2 FYNNEI. Trimming removed 9 bases from V and 2 bases from J, with 8 bases in between. The CDR3 is 12 amino acids. The CDR3 here is CASRTGNQPQHF. CDR3 DNA: TGTGCCAGTAGGACAGGCAATCAGCCCCAGCATTTT. Drawing the rest from reference TRBV2 and TRBJ1-5, the complete variable domain is EPEVTQTPSHQVTQMGQEVILRCVPISNHLYFYWYRQILGQKVEFLVSFYNNEISEKSEIFDDQFSVERPDGSNFTLKIRSTKLEDSAMYFCASRTGNQPQHFGDGTRLSIL.

This chain links TRBV7-2 with TRBJ2-1; TRBD2 matches 16 bases. From germline, CDR1 is SGHTA and CDR2 FQGNSA. The V segment lost 5 bases and the J segment 7 bases; nucleotides outside the gene matches: 2. This CDR3 is 15 amino acids long. The CDR3 sequence is CASSPGLAGGNEQFF. As DNA, the CDR3 is TGTGCCAGCAGCCCGGGACTAGCGGGAGGGAATGAGCAGTTCTTC.

This chain uses TRBV6-5 with TRBJ2-1, with D hard to call. Per the germline V gene, CDR1 is MNHEY and CDR2 is SVGAGI. V lost 8 bases and J lost 3, with 14 bases in between. This CDR3 spans 14 amino acids. Here the CDR3 DNA reads TGTGCCAGCGGCCCCATCCGAGACTACAATGAGCAGTTCTTC. Its translation is CASGPIRDYNEQFF.

The V call is TRBV5-1, the J call TRBJ2-1; TRBD2 agrees at 9 bases. V gave up 3 bases and J gave up 6 bases; unmatched junction bases: 10. The CDR3 is 16 amino acids. The germline V gene has CDR1 SGHRS and CDR2 YFSETQ. The CDR3 coding sequence is TGCGCCAGCAGCTCGGGGCCGCGGGAGGGCCTCAATGAGCAGTTCTTC. This gives the protein CASSSGPREGLNEQFF.

The rearrangement joins TRBV7-2 to TRBJ2-7; D not resolved. Trimming left V 0 bases short and J 2 bases short, with 8 bases between. CDR3 length: 14 amino acids. Germline V CDR1 and CDR2: SGHTA, FQGNSA. The CDR3 nucleotides are TGTGCCAGCAGCTTAGCGAGCAGAACCTACGAGCAGTACTTC. Translation gives CASSLASRTYEQYF.

The chain combines TRBV5-5 with TRBJ2-6; D perhaps matches TRBD2 (5 bases). V lost 4 bases to trimming and J lost 4 bases, with 18 bases between them. The germline V gene has CDR1 SGHKS and CDR2 YYEKEE (reference sequence). CDR3 length: 17 residues. CDR3 loop: CASSVSGNTPGANVLTF. The CDR3 DNA is TGTGCCAGCAGCGTTTCGGGGAATACTCCCGGGGCCAACGTCCTGACTTTC.

The chain links TRBV30 to TRBJ2-2, with D unclear. CDR3 length equals 14 residues. Trimming took 0 bases from V and 7 from J, leaving 12 bases between them. In germline, CDR1 is GTSNPN, CDR2 SVGIG (reference sequence). The CDR3 is CAWSVVRMGGELFF. As DNA, the CDR3 is TGTGCCTGGAGTGTCGTGAGAATGGGCGGGGAGCTGTTTTTT.

The chain couples TRBV20-1 to TRBJ2-3; 7 positions match TRBD1. There are 15 residues in the CDR3. Trimming at V came to 6 bases and at J to 0 bases, leaving 9 bases not matched to a gene. Germline assignment: CDR1 DFQATT and CDR2 SNEGSKA (reference sequence). CDR3 sequence reads: CSATNRDSSTDTQYF. The CDR3 DNA follows: TGCAGTGCGACAAATAGGGACAGTAGCACAGATACGCAGTATTTT.

The gene calls are TRBV5-6 and TRBJ2-6, with D unclear. Trimming removed 2 bases at V and 2 bases at J, with 11 bases between. The CDR3 is made up of 16 amino acids. Germline V CDR1 and CDR2: SGHDT, YYEEEE. The CDR3 bases are TGTGCCAGCAGCTTTAGTAGAACGACTGGGGCCAACGTCCTGACTTTC. Protein product: CASSFSRTTGANVLTF. The full variable domain, with the rest looked up from reference TRBV5-6 and TRBJ2-6, is DAGVTQSPTHLIKTRGQQVTLRCSPKSGHDTVSWYQQALGQGPQFIFQYYEEEERQRGNFPDRFSGHQFPNYSSELNVNALLLGDSALYLCASSFSRTTGANVLTFGAGSRLTVL.

The V gene is TRBV20-1, the J gene TRBJ1-1; D is unresolved. The CDR3 contains 13 residues. CDR1 is DFQATT, CDR2 SNEGSKA, per germline (reference sequence). V shed 1 base and J shed 5 bases, with 11 bases lying between them. The DNA for the CDR3 is TGCAGTGCTAGAGCCCCTACGTTTACTGAAGCTTTCTTT. The encoded protein is CSARAPTFTEAFF.

The V call is TRBV28, the J call TRBJ2-5; D remains unclear. Deletions cut 7 bases from V and 2 bases from J, with 5 bases between. This CDR3 is 11 amino acids long. The germline V gene has CDR1 MDHEN and CDR2 SYDVKM. CDR3 sequence reads: CASTLQETQYF. DNA of the CDR3: TGTGCCAGCACCTTGCAAGAGACCCAGTACTTC.